The sequence of this T cell receptor beta chain was determined in a study of cytomegalovirus exposure and HLA in healthy donors. Background on the study: According to later analysis, the same platform produced the approximately 130 validation and under 700 first-cohort repertoires. General observations from the study: The authors enumerated under 200 TCR beta chains as linked to cytomegalovirus. Usually a TCR sequence was rare, but some public TCRs were found in many donors. In the 130 or so validation repertoires, a later analysis found that first-cohort TCR clusters tended to co-occur.

The germline CDR1 and CDR2 sequences are SEHNR and FQNEAQ (reference sequence). The V gene end was trimmed by 8 bases and the J gene end by 2 bases; junction bases not matched to a gene: 12. The CDR3 loop spans 17 amino acids. The data were produced by immunoSEQ multiplex PCR, yet TCRdb's version contains in-frame clones alone and is incomplete. Among about 57,000 clones, just over 90% were seen once, and the ten largest hold around 5.8%. As regards this clone: Its antigen is currently unknown.

The receptor was isolated from a young woman in good health and CMV-seronegative. The sample consisted of PBMCs. V usage is TRBV7-9 and J usage is TRBJ2-1, with 10 bases aligning to TRBD2. This chain's CDR3 is CASHSVIGLAAYNEQFF. The CDR3 DNA is TGTGCCAGCCACTCCGTAATAGGACTAGCGGCCTACAATGAGCAGTTCTTC.